This T cell receptor beta chain is from a study of T cell repertoires in aging, cancer and after chemotherapy. Study summary: Healthy donor repertoires were recorded over several months to years and showed clear clonal overlap. Overall study results and limits: Rebound thymic output was suggested by rising median generation probability during chemotherapy in each cancer cohort. Compared with age-matched healthy donors, untreated hematological or solid cancer patients showed higher blood TCR clonality. In healthy donors, age-related TCR diversity loss mainly reflected lost richness.

TCR beta rearrangements were amplified from peripheral blood genomic DNA. This clonotype is termed large (0.1 to 1%). Its target is unknown. Multiplex touch-down PCR with TRB-A/B primers amplified rearranged V-D-J TRB sequences. TCRdb re-analysed the multiplex PCR reads in MiXCR, keeping a single row per CDR3 protein. There are several hundred distinct CDR3 sequences in the sample; 22% occur only once, and less than 45% lies in the top ten. The CDR3 extends over 13 amino acids. Unmatched junction bases numbered 2, after V lost 3 bases and J lost 7 bases. Germline CDR1 MNHEY, CDR2 SMNVEV (reference sequence).

The V and J genes are TRBV27 and TRBJ2-1, with 8 bases aligning to TRBD2. The sequencing input was blood. This clonotype was obtained from a human donor in good health. The CDR3 here is CASSFRGGNEQFF. The CDR3 DNA reads TGTGCCAGCAGTTTCCGGGGGGGGAATGAGCAGTTCTTC.